This TCR beta chain was identified during a study of T cells after yellow fever vaccination. This clonotype was recorded a few times. In TCRdb, the 5' RACE reads were re-called with MiXCR into one record per CDR3 protein. The profile covers some 600,000 distinct CDR3 sequences, with roughly 12% appearing a single time and about 16% taken by the ten largest. The input for sequencing was PBMCs, taken on the day of the yellow fever booster vaccination. The origin of this receptor is a man between 25 and 39 years old who received the YFV17D yellow fever vaccine.

CDR3 region: CASSLRRTSADTQYF. CDR3 sequence (DNA): TGTGCCAGCAGCCTTAGACGGACTAGCGCAGATACGCAGTATTTT. The chain recombines TRBV7-9 with TRBJ2-3; 9 bases match TRBD2. V was pared by 5 bases and J by 4 bases, with 7 bases of the junction left unmatched. CDR3 size: 15 residues. Germline values: CDR1 SEHNR, CDR2 FQNEAQ (reference sequence).